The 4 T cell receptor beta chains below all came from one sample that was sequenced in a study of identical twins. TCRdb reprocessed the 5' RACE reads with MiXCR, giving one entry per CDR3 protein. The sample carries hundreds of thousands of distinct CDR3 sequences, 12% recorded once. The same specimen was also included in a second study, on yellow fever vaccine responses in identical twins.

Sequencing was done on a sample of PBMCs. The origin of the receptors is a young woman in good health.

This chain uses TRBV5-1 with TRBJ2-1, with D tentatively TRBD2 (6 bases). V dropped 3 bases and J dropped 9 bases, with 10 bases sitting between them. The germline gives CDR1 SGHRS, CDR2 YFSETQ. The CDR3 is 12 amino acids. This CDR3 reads CASSSDGGEQFF. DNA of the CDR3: TGCGCCAGCAGCTCCGACGGGGGTGAGCAGTTCTTC.

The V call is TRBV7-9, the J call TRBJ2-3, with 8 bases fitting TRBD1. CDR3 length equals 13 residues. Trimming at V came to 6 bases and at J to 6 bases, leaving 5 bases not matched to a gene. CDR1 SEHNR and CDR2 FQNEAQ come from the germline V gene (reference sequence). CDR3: CASRATGADTQYF. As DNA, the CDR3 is TGTGCCAGCAGGGCGACAGGGGCCGATACGCAGTATTTT.

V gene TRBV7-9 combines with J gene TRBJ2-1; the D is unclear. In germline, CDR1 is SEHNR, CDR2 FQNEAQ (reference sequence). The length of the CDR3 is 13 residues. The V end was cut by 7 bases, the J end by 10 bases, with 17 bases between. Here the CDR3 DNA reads TGTGCCAGCACCTGGACCTCGTCGGCGGAGCAGTTCTTC. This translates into CASTWTSSAEQFF.

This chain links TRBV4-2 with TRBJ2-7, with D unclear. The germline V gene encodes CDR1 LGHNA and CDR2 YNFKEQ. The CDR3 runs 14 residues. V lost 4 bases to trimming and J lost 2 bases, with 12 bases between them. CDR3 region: CASSPLGGTYEQYV. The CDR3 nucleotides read TGTGCCAGCAGCCCCCTGGGCGGCACCTACGAGCAGTACGTC.